A selection of T cell receptor beta chains follows, all from one sample in a study of cytomegalovirus exposure and HLA in healthy donors. The assay was immunoSEQ multiplex PCR, and TCRdb's table has in-frame clones only and misses some. The profile shows 160,000 or so clones, about 77% of them singletons. Source material: PBMCs. These receptors were collected from a man aged 25-45 years in good health and CMV-seronegative. CDR3s include the opening cysteine and the closing phenylalanine or tryptophan. The D gene is left open where the match is weak. Some rows have no size entry. The others give once, few or many, or a class for an expanded clone.

j_call: TRBJ1-2
v_call: TRBV19
clone_size: once
d_call: TRBD1
cdr3_nt: TGTGCCAGTAGTATAGTCCTCACAGGGGGCGGCGGCTACACCTTC
cdr3_aa: CASSIVLTGGGGYTF

j_call: TRBJ2-3
v_call: TRBV2
clone_size: -
d_call: -
cdr3_nt: TGTGCCAGCGTGTTTCTTCGGGGCACAGATACGCAGTATTTT
cdr3_aa: CASVFLRGTDTQYF

j_call: TRBJ1-3
v_call: TRBV15
clone_size: -
d_call: -
cdr3_nt: TGTGCCACCAGCAGAGTTCAGTACTCTGGAAACACCATATATTTT
cdr3_aa: CATSRVQYSGNTIYF

j_call: TRBJ1-2
v_call: TRBV5-4
clone_size: -
d_call: -
cdr3_nt: TGTGCCAGCAGCTGGGGACAAGGAGGCTATGGCTACACCTTC
cdr3_aa: CASSWGQGGYGYTF

j_call: TRBJ1-1
v_call: TRBV6-5
clone_size: few
d_call: -
cdr3_nt: TGTGCCAGCAGTTATAGTTGGGGGGACGTGAGCTCTGAAGCTTTCTTT
cdr3_aa: CASSYSWGDVSSEAFF

j_call: TRBJ2-7
v_call: TRBV6-5
clone_size: -
d_call: TRBD1
cdr3_nt: TGTGCCAGCAGCCCGACAGGGGGCACCTACGAGCAGTACTTC
cdr3_aa: CASSPTGGTYEQYF

j_call: TRBJ2-3
v_call: TRBV28
clone_size: once
d_call: -
cdr3_nt: TGTGCCAGCAGTCAGGGGCAGACCGCTAGCACAGATACGCAGTATTTT
cdr3_aa: CASSQGQTASTDTQYF

j_call: TRBJ2-5
v_call: TRBV5-1
clone_size: -
d_call: TRBD2
cdr3_nt: TGCGCCAGCAGCTCCTTCGGGGTCGGGGGGGCTCAAGAGACCCAGTACTTC
cdr3_aa: CASSSFGVGGAQETQYF

j_call: TRBJ2-2
v_call: TRBV4-1
clone_size: -
d_call: -
cdr3_nt: TGCGCCAGCAGCCAAGTGTTTAAGGGGAGGACCGGGGAGCTGTTTTTT
cdr3_aa: CASSQVFKGRTGELFF

j_call: TRBJ1-3
v_call: TRBV27
clone_size: -
d_call: -
cdr3_nt: TGTGCCAGCAGAGATACAGGACGCTCTGGAAACACCATATATTTT
cdr3_aa: CASRDTGRSGNTIYF

j_call: TRBJ1-5
v_call: TRBV6-5
clone_size: -
d_call: TRBD1
cdr3_nt: TGTGCCAGCAGTTACGACAGGGGGGGCAATCAGCCCCAGCATTTT
cdr3_aa: CASSYDRGGNQPQHF

j_call: TRBJ2-7
v_call: TRBV4-1
clone_size: few
d_call: TRBD2
cdr3_nt: TGCGCCAGCAGCCCGCGGGGGACGGGCTACGAGCAGTACTTC
cdr3_aa: CASSPRGTGYEQYF

j_call: TRBJ2-7
v_call: TRBV18
clone_size: -
d_call: -
cdr3_nt: TGTGCCAGCTCACCACGAACAGAGCCCTCCTACGAGCAGTACTTC
cdr3_aa: CASSPRTEPSYEQYF

j_call: TRBJ2-7
v_call: TRBV7-6
clone_size: -
d_call: TRBD2
cdr3_nt: TGTGCCAGCAGCCTTGGGACAAGCGGGGGCTACGAGCAGTACTTC
cdr3_aa: CASSLGTSGGYEQYF

j_call: TRBJ2-7
v_call: TRBV19
clone_size: -
d_call: TRBD2
cdr3_nt: TGTGCCAGTAGCTTACTAGCGGGGGCCCCCTACGAGCAGTACTTC
cdr3_aa: CASSLLAGAPYEQYF

j_call: TRBJ2-3
v_call: TRBV25-1
clone_size: -
d_call: -
cdr3_nt: TGTGCCAGCAGGGGCGACACAGATACGCAGTATTTT
cdr3_aa: CASRGDTDTQYF

j_call: TRBJ2-1
v_call: TRBV7-8
clone_size: -
d_call: TRBD1
cdr3_nt: TGTGCCAGCAGCCGGGACAGGGGTGGCAATGAGCAGTTCTTC
cdr3_aa: CASSRDRGGNEQFF

j_call: TRBJ1-2
v_call: TRBV10-2
clone_size: -
d_call: -
cdr3_nt: TGCGCCAGCAGTGATTTAGCCGGCGATGGCTACACCTTC
cdr3_aa: CASSDLAGDGYTF

j_call: TRBJ2-4
v_call: TRBV6-6
clone_size: once
d_call: -
cdr3_nt: TGTGCCAGCAGTTACGTGGGAGAGGCTAGAAACATTCAGTACTTC
cdr3_aa: CASSYVGEARNIQYF

j_call: TRBJ1-5
v_call: TRBV28
clone_size: -
d_call: TRBD1
cdr3_nt: TGTGCCAGCAACCCTCGGGACAGGAGCAATCAGCCCCAGCATTTT
cdr3_aa: CASNPRDRSNQPQHF

j_call: TRBJ1-1
v_call: TRBV30
clone_size: few
d_call: -
cdr3_nt: TGTGCCTGGAAACCGGGAGCGGATGAAGCTTTCTTT
cdr3_aa: CAWKPGADEAFF

j_call: TRBJ2-7
v_call: TRBV27
clone_size: -
d_call: TRBD2
cdr3_nt: TGTGCCAGCAGTCCCCTAGCGGGCTCCTACGAGCAGTACTTC
cdr3_aa: CASSPLAGSYEQYF

j_call: TRBJ2-7
v_call: TRBV27
clone_size: -
d_call: -
cdr3_nt: TGTGCCAGCAGTTTATCGCAGGTAGTTTTTTACGAGCAGTACTTC
cdr3_aa: CASSLSQVVFYEQYF

j_call: TRBJ2-3
v_call: TRBV4-1
clone_size: -
d_call: -
cdr3_nt: TGCGCCAGCAGCCATGACTACACAGATACGCAGTATTTT
cdr3_aa: CASSHDYTDTQYF

j_call: TRBJ1-1
v_call: TRBV7-3
clone_size: -
d_call: -
cdr3_nt: TGTGCCAGCAGCGAATTAGTGAACACTGAAGCTTTCTTT
cdr3_aa: CASSELVNTEAFF

j_call: TRBJ1-5
v_call: TRBV10-3
clone_size: -
d_call: -
cdr3_nt: TGTGCCATCAGTGAATCTGATGGGGGACTGCCCCAGCATTTT
cdr3_aa: CAISESDGGLPQHF

j_call: TRBJ2-7
v_call: TRBV6-4
clone_size: -
d_call: TRBD1
cdr3_nt: TGTGCCAGCAGTGACAAGGGACAGGTTAACGAGCAGTACTTC
cdr3_aa: CASSDKGQVNEQYF

j_call: TRBJ2-4
v_call: TRBV28
clone_size: -
d_call: -
cdr3_nt: TGTGCCAGCAGTTTAGCGGGGGCTCTAGCCAAAAACATTCAGTACTTC
cdr3_aa: CASSLAGALAKNIQYF

j_call: TRBJ1-1
v_call: TRBV2
clone_size: once
d_call: -
cdr3_nt: TGTGCCAGCAGTGAATCGGAGGGGAGCACTGAAGCTTTCTTT
cdr3_aa: CASSESEGSTEAFF